Below, 13 T cell receptor beta chains from the same sample are listed, as sequenced in a study of radiotherapy plus CTLA-4 blockade in lung cancer. The method was immunoSEQ multiplex PCR; TCRdb's version includes in-frame clones alone and lacks a portion of them. This table holds about 80,000 clones, around 79% found once. The sequencing here drew on peripheral blood, taken from a patient treated with radiotherapy plus ipilimumab. The receptors stem from a human donor with non-small cell lung cancer whose response to radiotherapy plus ipilimumab could not be evaluated. Some clones in this sample may be carry-over from other donors' samples.

The chain uses TRBV9 and TRBJ1-2; D is ambiguous. The V gene lost 0 bases and the J gene lost 4 bases, with 16 bases spanning the gap. The CDR3 is 16 amino acids. Germline loops: CDR1 SGDLS, CDR2 YYNGEE. DNA for the CDR3: TGTGCCAGCAGCGTAGGGAGCGGGGATCCCTTCTATGGCTACACCTTC. Protein product: CASSVGSGDPFYGYTF.

This clone was recorded only once. The rearrangement links TRBV28 to TRBJ1-1; D call uncertain. In germline, CDR1 is MDHEN, CDR2 SYDVKM. The CDR3 has 16 amino acids. V gave up 2 bases and J gave up 4 bases, with 17 bases separating them. The CDR3 region has the DNA TGTGCCAGCAGTTTAAATGGGCGCCAAGGAGGCACTGAAGCTTTCTTT. Encoded protein: CASSLNGRQGGTEAFF.

V and J are TRBV10-3 and TRBJ1-1; 9 bases agree with TRBD1. Per germline, CDR1 ENHRY and CDR2 SYGVKD. This CDR3 region has 14 residues. Losses at the gene ends were 4 bases for V and 11 bases for J; bases not matched to a gene: 11. CDR3 in DNA: TGTGCCATCAGTGGGTCACGGACAGGGGCGGATGCTTTCTTT. Protein product: CAISGSRTGADAFF.

About this clone: The germline gene is not matched at one end of the junction; a read error may be the cause. The chain uses TRBV5-8 and TRBJ1-6; 7 bases match TRBD1. Germline CDR1 SGHTS, CDR2 YDEGEE. CDR3 length equals 15 residues. CDR3: CASSLWDSRNSPLHF. The CDR3 coding sequence is TGTGCCAGCAGCTTGTGGGACAGCCGTAATTCGCCCCTCCACTTT.

The chain combines TRBV5-6 with TRBJ2-5; D gene ambiguous. Germline V lookup: CDR1 SGHDT, CDR2 YYEEEE. Trimming took off 5 bases at V and 0 bases at J, with 8 bases between the two ends. The length of the CDR3 is 13 residues. The CDR3 nucleotides are TGTGCCAGCAGGAACACCTACCAAGAGACCCAGTACTTC. Translation: CASRNTYQETQYF.

There are a few counts of this clone. The genes are TRBV6-5 and TRBJ2-7, with a possible D match to TRBD1 (6 bases). CDR1 and CDR2 (germline): MNHEY, SVGAGI. This CDR3 is built from 16 residues. V gave up 0 bases and J gave up 10 bases, with 22 bases separating them. The DNA of the CDR3 is TGTGCCAGCAGTTACTCGTTAGCTGGGGGCGGCGGAATCCAGTACTTC. The encoded protein is CASSYSLAGGGGIQYF.

A word on this clone: Its ends do not fully match the called genes, so a read error is possible. The gene calls are TRBV7-6 and TRBJ1-2; D unresolved. Germline values: CDR1 SGHVS, CDR2 FNYEAQ. This CDR3 spans 14 amino acids. In nucleotides, the CDR3 is TGTGCCAACAGCCCGACCCGGGGAGAATATGGCTACACCTTC. Amino acid sequence: CANSPTRGEYGYTF.

The V call is TRBV19, the J call TRBJ1-3; 8 bases fit TRBD1. The length of the CDR3 is 15 residues. The J segment lost 2 bases and the V segment lost 3 bases, leaving 3 bases of the junction unmatched. CDR1 is LNHDA and CDR2 is SQIVND in the germline V gene (reference sequence). The DNA for the CDR3 is TGTGCCAGTAGTATCCGGACAGGGACTGGAAACACCATATATTTT. Encoded protein: CASSIRTGTGNTIYF.

There are a few counts of this clone. The chain recombines TRBV19 with TRBJ1-5; unclear D gene. From germline, CDR1 is LNHDA and CDR2 SQIVND (reference sequence). Trimming took 6 bases from V and 0 from J, leaving 9 bases between them. The CDR3 sequence is 14 residues long. The CDR3 region has the DNA TGTGCCAGTAGGCGCAGCGATAGCAATCAGCCCCAGCATTTT. Translated: CASRRSDSNQPQHF.

The chain recombines TRBV4-3 with TRBJ2-5, with TRBD2 as a possible D gene (5 bases). V dropped 1 base and J dropped 5 bases, with 29 bases sitting between them. Germline loops: CDR1 LGHNA, CDR2 YSLEER. This CDR3 spans 20 amino acids. DNA of the CDR3: TGCGCCAGCAGCCAAGGGTGGCCCGGGGTCGGGTCCCCGGCCCATGAGACCCAGTACTTC. Amino acids: CASSQGWPGVGSPAHETQYF.

This clone appeared a few times. V and J are TRBV2 and TRBJ2-3, with D perhaps TRBD2 (6 bases). V lost 4 bases and J lost 2, with 13 bases in between. This CDR3 has 15 amino acids. From germline, CDR1 is SNHLY and CDR2 FYNNEI. DNA of the CDR3: TGTGCCAGCAGTGTGGCAGGACTATACACAGATACGCAGTATTTT. Protein: CASSVAGLYTDTQYF.

The chain links TRBV9 to TRBJ2-1, with 11 bases identical to TRBD2. There are 16 residues in the CDR3. V was clipped by 2 bases and J by 6 bases; unmatched bases: 7. Germline CDR1 SGDLS, CDR2 YYNGEE. CDR3 region: CASSVRGSGGANEQFF. The CDR3 DNA is TGTGCCAGCAGCGTGCGAGGTAGCGGGGGGGCCAATGAGCAGTTCTTC.

This sequence joins TRBV5-8 and TRBJ2-7; possibly TRBD1 for D (6 bases). CDR3 length: 13 residues. V lost 4 bases to trimming and J lost 7 bases, with 15 bases between them. Germline V gives CDR1 SGHTS, CDR2 YDEGEE. CDR3 sequence: CASSTLTGLEQYF. CDR3 in DNA: TGTGCCAGCAGCACCCTGACAGGTTTGGAGCAGTACTTC.